This TCR beta chain was retrieved from a study of early T cells in non-severe SARS-CoV-2 infection. Study-wide context: Sequencing input comprised bulk RNA from unsorted whole blood; chain pairing was not available. Study-wide points: Matching against VDJdb likely underestimated virus-specific expansions, favoring anti-spike CD8.

To note about this clonotype: What it binds is unknown.

cDNA molecules, individually, were tagged with unique molecular identifiers. TCRdb ran MiXCR on the 5' RACE reads and lists one entry per CDR3 protein. The table lists about 21,000 distinct CDR3 sequences, approximately 5.7% of them singletons, with roughly 15% in the top ten. Trimming removed 2 bases at V and 8 bases at J, with 12 bases between. Per the germline V gene, CDR1 is SQVTM and CDR2 is ANQGSEA. This CDR3 is built from 12 residues. The specimen comprised whole blood, sampled at baseline. The clonotype was recovered from an adult who was a healthcare worker with PCR-confirmed SARS-CoV-2 infection or an uninfected control (not recorded which). The V gene is TRBV29-1, the J gene TRBJ1-2; D gene ambiguous. The CDR3 protein is CSVETDSGGYTF. CDR3 nucleotide sequence: TGCAGCGTTGAAACCGATTCGGGAGGCTACACCTTC.